These T cell receptor beta chains were read from a single sample in a study of shared clonotypes between healthy human individuals. Sequencing used immunoSEQ multiplex PCR; TCRdb keeps in-frame clones, though not all of them. The sample yields just over 2,000,000 clones, about 95% seen once. The source material was naive CD8+ T cells sorted from blood. The receptors here all came from a man aged 18 to 29 in good health. The CDR3 runs from the conserved cysteine through the conserved F or W. The D gene is left open where the match is weak. The size of a clone is reported for some rows only, either as once, few or many, or as a class for expanded clones.

J gene: TRBJ1-4; CDR3 length: 15; D gene: TRBD1; V gene: TRBV7-9; clone size: NA; CDR3 protein: CASSMGTGRSEKLFF; CDR3 DNA: TGTGCCAGCAGCATGGGGACAGGGAGGTCGGAAAAACTGTTTTTT
J gene: TRBJ2-1; CDR3 length: 14; D gene: TRBD2; V gene: TRBV30; clone size: NA; CDR3 protein: CAWSSTSAYNEQFF; CDR3 DNA: TGTGCCTGGAGTTCGACTAGCGCTTACAATGAGCAGTTCTTC
J gene: TRBJ2-7; CDR3 length: 12; D gene: NA; V gene: TRBV4-1; clone size: NA; CDR3 protein: CASSQDWREQYF; CDR3 DNA: TGCGCCAGCAGCCAAGACTGGCGTGAGCAGTACTTC
J gene: TRBJ1-1; CDR3 length: 15; D gene: NA; V gene: TRBV7-6; clone size: NA; CDR3 protein: CASSAPLGANTEAFF; CDR3 DNA: TGTGCCAGCAGCGCCCCCCTGGGAGCGAACACTGAAGCTTTCTTT
J gene: TRBJ1-2; CDR3 length: 13; D gene: TRBD1; V gene: TRBV29-1; clone size: NA; CDR3 protein: CSVRTGTAYGYTF; CDR3 DNA: TGCAGCGTCCGCACAGGGACAGCCTATGGCTACACCTTC
J gene: TRBJ2-7; CDR3 length: 15; D gene: TRBD1; V gene: TRBV7-2; clone size: NA; CDR3 protein: CASSLQGTGAKEQYF; CDR3 DNA: TGTGCCAGCAGCTTACAAGGGACAGGGGCGAAGGAGCAGTACTTC
J gene: TRBJ2-3; CDR3 length: 16; D gene: TRBD2; V gene: TRBV28; clone size: NA; CDR3 protein: CASSLIAGEGADTQYF; CDR3 DNA: TGTGCCAGCAGTTTAATAGCGGGAGAGGGTGCAGATACGCAGTATTTT
J gene: TRBJ2-7; CDR3 length: 16; D gene: TRBD2; V gene: TRBV7-6; clone size: NA; CDR3 protein: CASSDPLAGKDYEQYF; CDR3 DNA: TGTGCCAGCAGCGACCCACTAGCGGGGAAGGACTACGAGCAGTACTTC
J gene: TRBJ1-6; CDR3 length: 14; D gene: NA; V gene: TRBV6-5; clone size: NA; CDR3 protein: CASRNLGSNSPLHF; CDR3 DNA: TGTGCCAGCAGGAACCTGGGGTCTAATTCACCCCTCCACTTT
J gene: TRBJ2-5; CDR3 length: 13; D gene: TRBD1; V gene: TRBV27; clone size: NA; CDR3 protein: CASSSRDRVNQYF; CDR3 DNA: TGTGCCAGCAGTTCGCGAGACAGGGTAAACCAGTACTTC
J gene: TRBJ2-5; CDR3 length: 12; D gene: NA; V gene: TRBV5-6; clone size: NA; CDR3 protein: CASSFMGETQYF; CDR3 DNA: TGTGCCAGCAGCTTCATGGGGGAGACCCAGTACTTC
J gene: TRBJ1-1; CDR3 length: 14; D gene: NA; V gene: TRBV10-1; clone size: NA; CDR3 protein: CASSETLQGTEAFF; CDR3 DNA: TGCGCCAGCAGTGAGACCCTACAGGGAACTGAAGCTTTCTTT
J gene: TRBJ1-1; CDR3 length: 17; D gene: NA; V gene: TRBV4-1; clone size: NA; CDR3 protein: CASSQEPPGGENTEAFF; CDR3 DNA: TGCGCCAGCAGCCAAGAACCCCCTGGAGGGGAAAACACTGAAGCTTTCTTT
J gene: TRBJ2-1; CDR3 length: 17; D gene: TRBD2; V gene: TRBV18; clone size: NA; CDR3 protein: CASSPRSESGGLDEQFF; CDR3 DNA: TGTGCCAGCTCACCACGCTCTGAGTCGGGAGGGCTTGATGAGCAGTTCTTC
J gene: TRBJ2-7; CDR3 length: 15; D gene: TRBD2; V gene: TRBV7-9; clone size: NA; CDR3 protein: CASSESGGHGYEQYF; CDR3 DNA: TGTGCCAGCAGCGAGTCGGGGGGGCACGGCTACGAGCAGTACTTC
J gene: TRBJ2-3; CDR3 length: 16; D gene: NA; V gene: TRBV5-1; clone size: NA; CDR3 protein: CASSLAFQDLTDTQYF; CDR3 DNA: TGCGCCAGCAGCTTGGCCTTCCAGGACCTCACAGATACGCAGTATTTT
J gene: TRBJ2-5; CDR3 length: 17; D gene: TRBD2; V gene: TRBV11-2; clone size: few; CDR3 protein: CASSLDSLAGGLGTQYF; CDR3 DNA: TGTGCCAGCAGCTTAGATTCTCTAGCGGGGGGGCTAGGGACCCAGTACTTC
J gene: TRBJ2-1; CDR3 length: 14; D gene: NA; V gene: TRBV5-1; clone size: NA; CDR3 protein: CASSLASGTLEQFF; CDR3 DNA: TGCGCCAGCAGCTTGGCGTCCGGGACTTTGGAGCAGTTCTTC
J gene: TRBJ2-1; CDR3 length: 15; D gene: NA; V gene: TRBV11-2; clone size: once; CDR3 protein: CASSLEGRYSNEQFF; CDR3 DNA: TGTGCCAGCAGCTTAGAGGGCAGGTACTCCAATGAGCAGTTCTTC
J gene: TRBJ2-1; CDR3 length: 15; D gene: TRBD2; V gene: TRBV6-4; clone size: NA; CDR3 protein: CASSDLAGGLNEQFF; CDR3 DNA: TGTGCCAGCAGTGATTTAGCGGGAGGGCTGAATGAGCAGTTCTTC
J gene: TRBJ1-6; CDR3 length: 16; D gene: TRBD1; V gene: TRBV7-9; clone size: NA; CDR3 protein: CASSEEGAPYNSPLHF; CDR3 DNA: TGTGCCAGCAGCGAGGAGGGGGCCCCCTATAATTCACCCCTCCACTTT
J gene: TRBJ1-2; CDR3 length: 15; D gene: TRBD1; V gene: TRBV6-5; clone size: NA; CDR3 protein: CASSYLAGGNYGYTF; CDR3 DNA: TGTGCCAGCAGTTACCTCGCAGGGGGGAACTATGGCTACACCTTC
J gene: TRBJ2-7; CDR3 length: 15; D gene: TRBD1; V gene: TRBV5-8; clone size: NA; CDR3 protein: CASSLAEDRAYEQYF; CDR3 DNA: TGTGCCAGCAGCTTGGCCGAAGACAGGGCCTACGAGCAGTACTTC
J gene: TRBJ2-5; CDR3 length: 16; D gene: NA; V gene: TRBV9; clone size: NA; CDR3 protein: CASSAPEYGSQETQYF; CDR3 DNA: TGTGCCAGCAGCGCCCCCGAATACGGATCCCAAGAGACCCAGTACTTC
J gene: TRBJ2-7; CDR3 length: 11; D gene: NA; V gene: TRBV7-8; clone size: NA; CDR3 protein: CASSFSYEQYF; CDR3 DNA: TGTGCCAGCAGCTTCAGTTACGAGCAGTACTTC
J gene: TRBJ2-7; CDR3 length: 13; D gene: NA; V gene: TRBV11-2; clone size: NA; CDR3 protein: CASSLDRTYEQYF; CDR3 DNA: TGTGCCAGCAGCTTAGATAGGACCTACGAGCAGTACTTC
J gene: TRBJ2-1; CDR3 length: 14; D gene: TRBD1; V gene: TRBV27; clone size: once; CDR3 protein: CASTPGGLYNEQFF; CDR3 DNA: TGTGCCAGCACGCCAGGGGGCCTTTACAATGAGCAGTTCTTC
J gene: TRBJ2-7; CDR3 length: 14; D gene: NA; V gene: TRBV2; clone size: NA; CDR3 protein: CASSPPAGPYEQYF; CDR3 DNA: TGTGCCAGCAGCCCCCCGGCTGGGCCCTACGAGCAGTACTTC
J gene: TRBJ2-6; CDR3 length: 18; D gene: TRBD1; V gene: TRBV9; clone size: NA; CDR3 protein: CASSVYPTGGIGANVLTF; CDR3 DNA: TGTGCCAGCAGCGTATACCCCACAGGGGGCATAGGGGCCAACGTCCTGACTTTC
J gene: TRBJ1-5; CDR3 length: 13; D gene: NA; V gene: TRBV28; clone size: NA; CDR3 protein: CASSLGLYQPQHF; CDR3 DNA: TGTGCCAGCAGCTTGGGGCTCTATCAGCCCCAGCATTTT
J gene: TRBJ2-5; CDR3 length: 15; D gene: NA; V gene: TRBV6-1; clone size: NA; CDR3 protein: CASGGVSGYQETQYF; CDR3 DNA: TGTGCCAGCGGGGGCGTTAGCGGGTACCAAGAGACCCAGTACTTC
J gene: TRBJ2-5; CDR3 length: 13; D gene: NA; V gene: TRBV11-3; clone size: NA; CDR3 protein: CASSLEGGETQYF; CDR3 DNA: TGTGCCAGCAGCTTAGAGGGTGGAGAGACCCAGTACTTC
J gene: TRBJ2-5; CDR3 length: 15; D gene: TRBD2; V gene: TRBV6-5; clone size: NA; CDR3 protein: CASSSSGGAGETQYF; CDR3 DNA: TGTGCCAGCAGCTCTAGCGGGGGGGCGGGAGAGACCCAGTACTTC
J gene: TRBJ2-1; CDR3 length: 14; D gene: NA; V gene: TRBV29-1; clone size: NA; CDR3 protein: CSPETRDVYNEQFF; CDR3 DNA: TGCAGCCCGGAAACCCGGGACGTCTACAATGAGCAGTTCTTC
J gene: TRBJ2-5; CDR3 length: 15; D gene: TRBD2; V gene: TRBV4-1; clone size: NA; CDR3 protein: CASSQGASGGETQYF; CDR3 DNA: TGCGCCAGCAGCCAAGGTGCTAGCGGGGGGGAGACCCAGTACTTC
J gene: TRBJ1-1; CDR3 length: 13; D gene: NA; V gene: TRBV11-2; clone size: NA; CDR3 protein: CASSLMVQDEAFF; CDR3 DNA: TGTGCCAGCAGCTTAATGGTACAGGATGAAGCTTTCTTT
J gene: TRBJ2-7; CDR3 length: 12; D gene: NA; V gene: TRBV14; clone size: NA; CDR3 protein: CASSQVRDEQYF; CDR3 DNA: TGTGCCAGCAGCCAAGTTAGGGATGAGCAGTACTTC
J gene: TRBJ2-1; CDR3 length: 16; D gene: NA; V gene: TRBV5-8; clone size: NA; CDR3 protein: CASSLEYPGLSGEQFF; CDR3 DNA: TGTGCCAGCAGCTTGGAATACCCCGGGCTCAGTGGTGAGCAGTTCTTC
J gene: TRBJ2-3; CDR3 length: 14; D gene: NA; V gene: TRBV10-2; clone size: NA; CDR3 protein: CASSRSYSTDTQYF; CDR3 DNA: TGCGCCAGCAGTCGATCTTATAGCACAGATACGCAGTATTTT
J gene: TRBJ2-7; CDR3 length: 12; D gene: NA; V gene: TRBV5-1; clone size: NA; CDR3 protein: CASTLTGVEQYF; CDR3 DNA: TGCGCCAGCACCCTAACCGGGGTCGAGCAGTACTTC
J gene: TRBJ2-1; CDR3 length: 14; D gene: NA; V gene: TRBV4-2; clone size: NA; CDR3 protein: CASSLRTEYNEQFF; CDR3 DNA: TGTGCCAGCAGCCTTAGGACTGAATACAATGAGCAGTTCTTC
J gene: TRBJ2-7; CDR3 length: 14; D gene: NA; V gene: TRBV21-1; clone size: NA; CDR3 protein: CASNGFRGRREQYF; CDR3 DNA: TGTGCCAGCAATGGATTCAGGGGGCGAAGGGAGCAGTACTTC
J gene: TRBJ1-3; CDR3 length: 15; D gene: NA; V gene: TRBV2; clone size: NA; CDR3 protein: CASSEGGYSGNTIYF; CDR3 DNA: TGTGCCAGCAGTGAAGGCGGGTACTCTGGAAACACCATATATTTT
J gene: TRBJ1-1; CDR3 length: 11; D gene: NA; V gene: TRBV13; clone size: few; CDR3 protein: CASSFEGEAFF; CDR3 DNA: TGTGCCAGCAGCTTTGAGGGGGAAGCTTTCTTT
J gene: TRBJ2-7; CDR3 length: 17; D gene: TRBD1; V gene: TRBV27; clone size: once; CDR3 protein: CASSFSTGDREAYEQYF; CDR3 DNA: TGTGCCAGCAGTTTTTCAACAGGGGACAGGGAGGCCTACGAGCAGTACTTC
J gene: TRBJ2-1; CDR3 length: 15; D gene: TRBD1; V gene: TRBV9; clone size: NA; CDR3 protein: CASSVGGQGWNEQFF; CDR3 DNA: TGTGCCAGCAGCGTAGGAGGACAGGGGTGGAATGAGCAGTTCTTC
J gene: TRBJ1-2; CDR3 length: 13; D gene: TRBD1; V gene: TRBV10-2; clone size: NA; CDR3 protein: CASSQDRVSGYTF; CDR3 DNA: TGCGCCAGCAGCCAAGACAGGGTCTCTGGCTACACCTTC
J gene: TRBJ2-1; CDR3 length: 13; D gene: NA; V gene: TRBV5-6; clone size: NA; CDR3 protein: CASSLTSLNEQFF; CDR3 DNA: TGTGCCAGCAGCTTGACTAGCTTGAATGAGCAGTTCTTC
J gene: TRBJ1-2; CDR3 length: 11; D gene: NA; V gene: TRBV5-4; clone size: NA; CDR3 protein: CASSLAGGYTF; CDR3 DNA: TGTGCCAGCAGCTTGGCTGGGGGCTACACCTTC